Within the sample, the clone carrying this T cell receptor beta chain is medium-sized. V shed 6 bases and J 2 bases; nucleotides not matched to a gene: 2. Germline V gives CDR1 LNHDA, CDR2 SQIVND (reference sequence). The CDR3 sequence is 14 residues long. TCR beta VDJ and CDR3 were profiled, and genomic DNA was the template. TCRdb used MiXCR to reprocess the reads, holding one entry per CDR3 protein. The sample records some 160,000 distinct CDR3 sequences, under 55% being singletons. CD8+CD57+ cell expansion had been shown by flow cytometry in patients chosen for sequencing. Every patient had severe acquired aplastic anemia. This record belongs to a study of CD8+CD57+ T cells in acquired aplastic anemia.

This TCR derives from a human donor with aplastic anemia. Sequenced sample: sorted CD4+, CD8+, or CD8+CD57+ T cells (not recorded which) from PBMCs. This chain joins TRBV19 and TRBJ2-1; 9 bases agree with TRBD2. The CDR3 DNA follows: TGTGCCAGTAGGGGACTAGCTCCCTACAATGAGCAGTTCTTC. This translates into CASRGLAPYNEQFF.